These 22 T cell receptor beta chains share one sample of origin, sequenced in a study of tumor-infiltrating lymphocytes in primary liver carcinoma. A constant-region primer served to make TCR beta cDNA from around 540 ng total RNA. Construction of TCR beta libraries relied on three successive nested multiplex PCR rounds employing slightly modified ARM-PCR. Rounds one and two of PCR, each of 10 cycles, were primed with TRBV1-TRBV30 forward primers and a C-beta reverse primer. Via MiXCR, TCRdb re-called the multiplex PCR reads, giving one row per CDR3 protein. The sample consists of about 54,000 distinct CDR3 sequences, roughly 77% of them appearing once. Each 20-30 mg portion of unsorted bulk tissue served as the source for co-extraction of RNA and DNA. Material for sequencing was liver tumor tissue from sampling region 2. Described subset: tumor region T2, inferior pole. These TCRs come from a man between 40 and 49 years old with primary liver carcinoma and hepatitis B virus infection.

A note on this clonotype: The germline gene is not matched at one end of the junction; a read error may be the cause. The chain uses TRBV5-1 and TRBJ2-1; D remains unclear. The CDR3 is made up of 14 amino acids. CDR1 and CDR2 from the germline V gene are SGHRS and YFSETQ. CDR3 DNA: TGCGCCAGCAGCTTGGGGGCTTCCTACGATGAGCAGCTCTTC. Protein: CASSLGASYDEQLF.

The gene calls are TRBV29-1 and TRBJ2-7; D not certain. The CDR3 sequence is 11 residues long. Per the germline V gene, CDR1 is SQVTM and CDR2 is ANQGSEA. The V gene lost 2 bases and the J gene lost 7 bases, with 9 bases spanning the gap. CDR3 amino acids: CSVETHHEQYF. In DNA, the CDR3 is TGCAGCGTTGAAACCCATCATGAGCAGTACTTC.

This clonotype was counted only a few times. In DNA form, the CDR3 reads TGTGCCTGGACCGGGGACCCAGTGAACGATCTCTTAAGGACAGATACGCAGTATTTT. Residues: CAWTGDPVNDLLRTDTQYF. The V gene is TRBV30, the J gene TRBJ2-3, with D perhaps matching TRBD1 or TRBD2 (5 bases each). Trimming took off 4 bases at V and 3 bases at J, with 29 bases between the two ends. This CDR3 spans 19 amino acids. The germline V gene has CDR1 GTSNPN and CDR2 SVGIG (reference sequence).

V and J are TRBV29-1 and TRBJ2-1, with TRBD2 as a possible D gene (5 bases). Germline CDR1 is SQVTM and CDR2 is ANQGSEA. The CDR3 has 14 amino acids. CDR3 sequence (DNA): TGCAGTGTCCTCAAAGCGGAAGGGCCAAACGAGCAGTTCTTC. Protein: CSVLKAEGPNEQFF.

As regards this clonotype: Because it lacks the conserved phenylalanine or tryptophan at the end, this CDR3 is likely a read error. The chain links TRBV11-2 to TRBJ2-3; D is unclear. This CDR3 has 15 amino acids. V shed 5 bases and J shed 0 bases, with 12 bases lying between them. Per germline, CDR1 SGHAT and CDR2 FQNNGV. CDR3 DNA sequence: TGTGCCAGCAGCCTATTAGTGGCTAGCACAGATACGCAGTATTTA. Translated: CASSLLVASTDTQYL.

Worth noting for this clonotype: At one boundary the junction diverges from the germline segment, which might be a read error. CDR3 region: CASSLEGTDTQYF. The CDR3 DNA sequence: TGTGCCAGTAGCTTAGAGGGCACAGATACGCAGTATTTT. The chain combines TRBV11-2 with TRBJ2-3; no reliable D call. CDR3 length: 13 residues. Germline V gives CDR1 SGHAT, CDR2 FQNNGV.

Concerning this clonotype itself: At one of its ends the junction is not consistent with the germline gene, which may arise from a read error. The chain combines TRBV11-2 with TRBJ1-1; D not resolved. This CDR3 has 15 residues. Germline assignment: CDR1 SGHAT and CDR2 FQNNGV. Here the CDR3 reads CASSPPQHVGTEAFF. CDR3 DNA sequence: TGCGCCAGCAGCCCCCCACAGCATGTGGGCACTGAAGCCTTCTTT.

This clonotype has a single count. A much larger clonotype is one base distant, so this may be a read error. The rearrangement joins TRBV7-9 to TRBJ2-7; 9 bases are a match to TRBD1. The CDR3 contains 16 residues. In germline, CDR1 is SEHNR, CDR2 FQNEAQ (reference sequence). With 5 bases clipped from V and 2 bases from J, the junction kept 10 bases outside the gene matches. As DNA, the CDR3 is TGTGCCAGCAGCCCCAGCGGCGGGACAGGGACCTACGAGCAGTACTTC. Its protein is CASSPSGGTGTYEQYF. Based on the CDR3 plus reference TRBV7-9 and TRBJ2-7, the full variable domain is DTGVSQNPRHKITKRGQNVTFRCDPISEHNRLYWYRQTLGQGPEFLTYFQNEAQLEKSRLLSDRFSAERPKGSFSTLEIQRTEQGDSAMYLCASSPSGGTGTYEQYFGPGTRLTVT.

Points on this clonotype: It is likely a read error, because the conserved phenylalanine at the end of the CDR3 is missing. No DNA is shown, since the ends of the CDR3 on it are uncertain; the CDR3 is the one TCRdb lists. The chain recombines TRBV7-8 with TRBJ2-3. Germline V gives CDR1 SGHVS, CDR2 FQNEAQ. The CDR3 length equals 17 residues, ends included. CDR3 sequence: CASSLDASGASTDTQCL.

As concerns this clonotype: The junction differs from germline at one of its ends, possibly a read error. V gene TRBV6-5 combines with J gene TRBJ1-6; D not certain. Germline values: CDR1 MNHEY, CDR2 SVGAGI. The CDR3 runs to 14 residues. The CDR3 region is CVSSYSRVNSPLHF. As DNA, the CDR3 is TGTGTCAGCAGTTACTCGAGGGTGAATTCACCCCTCCACTTC.

This chain joins TRBV12-3 or TRBV12-4 and TRBJ2-1, with D maybe TRBD2 (5 bases). CDR3 length: 15 residues. Trimming left V 9 bases short and J 8 bases short, with 23 bases between. The CDR3 region has the DNA TGTGCCAGGAGCCCTCCGACGGTTAGGCGGGATGAGCAGTTCTTC. This gives the protein CARSPPTVRRDEQFF.

This clonotype was seen ten or more times. Here the CDR3 DNA reads TGTGCCAGCAGCTTTGGGGCCGGGACAGCGAACACTGAAGCTTTCTTT. This translates into CASSFGAGTANTEAFF. The chain is built from TRBV5-4 and TRBJ1-1; 7 bases are a match to TRBD1. Germline CDR1 SGHNT, CDR2 YYREEE (reference sequence). The CDR3 spans 16 residues. J gave up 1 base and V 2 bases, and 8 bases lay outside the gene matches.

This chain joins TRBV6-1 and TRBJ2-2, with 7 nucleotides matching TRBD2. CDR1 and CDR2 from the germline V gene are MNHNS and SASEGT. The length of the CDR3 is 15 residues. Trimming took 9 bases from V and 6 from J; bases not matched to a gene: 13. CDR3 sequence: CARNSHLRESGELFF. The CDR3 nucleotides read TGTGCCAGAAATTCCCACCTGCGGGAGTCCGGGGAGCTGTTTTTT.

About this clonotype: This may stem from a read error, because a much larger clone lies one nucleotide away. This chain connects TRBV5-1 to TRBJ1-2; TRBD1 matches at 12 bases. V lost 3 bases to trimming and J lost 5 bases; unmatched junction nucleotides: 14. There are 18 residues in the CDR3. From germline, CDR1 is SGHRS and CDR2 YFSETQ. In DNA form, the CDR3 reads TGCGCCAGCAGCTCCGATCACCGGGACAGGGGGCGAGGTTATGGCTACACCTTC. Its translation: CASSSDHRDRGRGYGYTF. The full variable domain, rest sourced from reference TRBV5-1 and TRBJ1-2, is KAGVTQTPRYLIKTRGQQVTLSCSPISGHRSVSWYQQTPGQGLQFLFEYFSETQRNKGNFPGRFSGRQFSNSRSEMNVSTLELGDSALYLCASSSDHRDRGRGYGYTFGSGTRLTVV.

For this clonotype: A read error may account for a junction end that differs from germline. The chain carries TRBV11-2 and TRBJ1-5; no definite D call. This CDR3 has 14 residues. CDR1 is SGHAT and CDR2 is FQNNGV in the germline V gene. The CDR3 sequence is CVNSTGRFPEPHHF. The CDR3 DNA sequence: TGTGTCAACAGCACCGGACGGTTTCCCGAGCCCCATCATTTT.

The rearrangement uses TRBV11-3 and TRBJ1-1, with D possibly matching TRBD1 (5 bases). V was cut by 10 bases and J by 5 bases, with 17 bases left in between. CDR1 and CDR2 (germline): SGHNT, YENEEA. CDR3 size: 13 residues. The CDR3 DNA reads as TGTGCCAACAACTTAGCGGGGGGGACTGAAGCTTTCTTT. It is translated as CANNLAGGTEAFF.

About this clonotype: A read error is likely, as this CDR3 ends without the conserved phenylalanine or tryptophan. The genes are TRBV10-2 and TRBJ1-5; no clear D. This CDR3 spans 14 amino acids. The germline CDR1 and CDR2 sequences are WSHSY and SAAADI. The CDR3 spells CASGESDSGQPQHS. The DNA for the CDR3 is TGCGCCAGCGGTGAGTCCGACTCTGGTCAGCCCCAGCATTCT.

Worth noting for this clonotype: The junction differs from germline at one of its ends, possibly a read error. The chain recombines TRBV11-2 with TRBJ2-7; D gene uncertain. The CDR3 totals 13 residues. CDR1 and CDR2 (germline): SGHAT, FQNNGV. CDR3 loop: CTSSLSELASHYF. CDR3 sequence (DNA): TGTACCAGCAGCTTAAGTGAGCTTGCGTCGCATTACTTC.

This clonotype showed up just a few times. The junction departs from the called germline gene at one end, perhaps through a read error. The rearrangement uses TRBV28 and TRBJ2-7, with TRBD2 matching 8 bases. The CDR3 is 15 amino acids. Germline V lookup: CDR1 MDHEN, CDR2 SYDVKM. CDR3 amino acids: CASSLTGGLLYEQCF. CDR3 in DNA: TGTGCTAGCAGCCTTACGGGGGGGCTGTTGTACGAGCAGTGCTTC.

About this clonotype itself: The junction departs from the called germline gene at one end, perhaps through a read error. This chain joins TRBV4-2 and TRBJ2-1; perhaps TRBD1 as D (6 bases). The CDR3 loop spans 16 amino acids. Germline CDR1 reads LGHNA; CDR2 reads YNFKEQ. The CDR3 coding sequence is TGTGCCAGCAGCCAAGTGGGCCCAGGGGCCTACAATGTGCAGTTCTTC. Translated: CASSQVGPGAYNVQFF.

This clonotype was picked up many times. The gene calls are TRBV12-3 or TRBV12-4 and TRBJ2-1; 10 bases agree with TRBD2. V shed 2 bases, J shed 9 bases, and the junction held 7 bases outside the gene matches. The CDR3 sequence is 15 residues long. CDR3 protein: CASSLTAGGPGEQFF. The CDR3 DNA sequence: TGTGCCAGCAGTTTAACAGCGGGAGGGCCCGGTGAGCAGTTCTTC.

Details on this clonotype: A junction boundary mismatches the germline segment, possibly from a read error. This chain uses TRBV5-4 with TRBJ2-2, with D possibly called TRBD1 or TRBD2 (5 bases each). This CDR3 has 14 residues. Germline values: CDR1 SGHNT, CDR2 YYREEE (reference sequence). CDR3 in amino acids: CASTLGVPTGELFF. In DNA, the CDR3 is TGTGCCAGCACCTTGGGGGTACCCACGGGGGAGCTGTTTTTT. Looking up the rest from reference TRBV5-4 and TRBJ2-2 gives the full variable domain: ETGVTQSPTHLIKTRGQQVTLRCSSQSGHNTVSWYQQALGQGPQFIFQYYREEENGRGNFPPRFSGLQFPNYSSELNVNALELDDSALYLCASTLGVPTGELFFGEGSRLTVL.